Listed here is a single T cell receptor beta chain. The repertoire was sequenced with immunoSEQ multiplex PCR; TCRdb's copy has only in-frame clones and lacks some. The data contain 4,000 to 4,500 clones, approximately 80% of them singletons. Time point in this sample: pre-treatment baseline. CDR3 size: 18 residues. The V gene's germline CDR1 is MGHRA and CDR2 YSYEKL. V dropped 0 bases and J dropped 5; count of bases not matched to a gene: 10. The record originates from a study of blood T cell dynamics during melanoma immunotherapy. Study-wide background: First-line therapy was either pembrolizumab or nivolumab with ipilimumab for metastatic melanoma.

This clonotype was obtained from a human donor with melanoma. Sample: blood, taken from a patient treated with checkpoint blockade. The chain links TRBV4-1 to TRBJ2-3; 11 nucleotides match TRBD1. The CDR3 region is CASSQERGTGGGIDTQYF. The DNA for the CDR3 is TGCGCCAGCAGCCAAGAAAGGGGGACAGGGGGAGGAATAGATACGCAGTATTTT.